The next 24 T cell receptor beta chains were all read from a single sample in a study of OX40 agonist ivuxolimab in advanced cancers. This table comes from immunoSEQ multiplex PCR, and its TCRdb copy is limited to in-frame clones, with some not included. Of approximately 50,000 clones in the sample, approximately 91% are singletons; the top ten hold 6.5% to 9%. The sample was CD4+ or CD8+ T cells sorted from blood, taken in a trial of the OX40 agonist ivuxolimab. The receptors stem from an adult with an advanced solid tumor such as melanoma, head and neck, liver or kidney cancer.

The chain recombines TRBV6-5 with TRBJ2-4, with D perhaps matching TRBD2 (7 bases). V was pared by 6 bases and J by 8 bases, with 14 bases between. This CDR3 comprises 13 residues. Germline CDR1 MNHEY, CDR2 SVGAGI. The CDR3 sequence: CASRDSGAYIQYF. The DNA of the CDR3 is TGTGCCAGCAGGGACAGCGGGGCCTACATTCAGTACTTC.

This clone was seen only a few times. The CDR3 sequence: CASSLSGGRDEQYF. The DNA of the CDR3 is TGTGCCAGCAGCTTAAGTGGGGGTAGAGACGAGCAGTACTTC. The chain links TRBV7-9 to TRBJ2-7; D is tentatively TRBD1 or TRBD2 (5 bases each). CDR1 and CDR2 from the germline V gene are SEHNR and FQNEAQ (reference sequence). The V and J ends lost 2 bases and 5 bases respectively, with 13 bases between them. This CDR3 is 14 amino acids long.

The chain uses TRBV20-1 and TRBJ1-2, with unresolved D. The V end was cut by 3 bases, the J end by 2 bases, with 4 bases between. Germline values: CDR1 DFQATT, CDR2 SNEGSKA (reference sequence). This CDR3 contains 11 residues. This chain's CDR3 is CSARENYGYTF. The DNA for the CDR3 is TGCAGTGCTAGGGAGAACTATGGCTACACCTTC.

In this sample, this clone turned up once. The chain uses TRBV19 and TRBJ2-7, with D possibly TRBD2 on 6 matching bases. CDR3 length: 15 amino acids. Trimming took off 7 bases at V and 3 bases at J, with 19 bases between the two ends. Germline CDR1 reads LNHDA; CDR2 reads SQIVND (reference sequence). The CDR3 DNA follows: TGTGCCAGTACCTCACGGGGGACGTTGGGCTACGAGCAGTACTTC. This translates into CASTSRGTLGYEQYF.

The genes are TRBV5-1 and TRBJ2-3; D is perhaps TRBD2 (5 bases). The CDR3 length is 15 residues. V dropped 4 bases and J dropped 6 bases, with 18 bases sitting between them. Germline loops: CDR1 SGHRS, CDR2 YFSETQ. The DNA of the CDR3 is TGCGCCAGCAGCCCCGAACCCGCCGGCGGGGATACGCAGTATTTT. As protein: CASSPEPAGGDTQYF.

The genes are TRBV5-5 and TRBJ2-5; D gene unclear. From germline, CDR1 is SGHKS and CDR2 YYEKEE (reference sequence). The germline V and J ends were trimmed by 7 bases and 7 bases, with 14 bases remaining between them. The CDR3 has 12 residues. CDR3 residues: CASWGLSLTQYF. The CDR3 nucleotides are TGTGCCAGCTGGGGATTGTCTTTGACCCAGTACTTC.

V is TRBV9 and J is TRBJ2-1; 14 positions match TRBD2. Germline loops: CDR1 SGDLS, CDR2 YYNGEE. V shed 2 bases and J 8 bases; nucleotides not matched to a gene: 6. CDR3 length: 16 residues. The CDR3 loop is CASSVGTSGRVDEQFF. The CDR3 DNA is TGTGCCAGCAGCGTCGGGACTAGCGGGAGAGTAGATGAGCAGTTCTTC.

The chain joins TRBV6-6 to TRBJ2-7; 9 bases align to TRBD1. Trimming at V came to 6 bases and at J to 3 bases, leaving 9 bases not matched to a gene. The germline gives CDR1 MNHNY, CDR2 SVGAGI (reference sequence). The CDR3 has 15 residues. In nucleotides, the CDR3 is TGTGCCAGCAGACCTAGGACAGGGGACGGCTACGAGCAGTACTTC. Its translation is CASRPRTGDGYEQYF.

The rearrangement links TRBV5-5 to TRBJ2-1; no definite D call. Germline-derived CDR1 and CDR2 are SGHKS and YYEKEE (reference sequence). V was cut by 4 bases and J by 0 bases, with 14 bases left in between. The CDR3 totals 16 residues. CDR3 sequence: CASSLKLMSSYNEQFF. The CDR3 DNA follows: TGTGCCAGCAGCCTAAAACTCATGAGCTCCTACAATGAGCAGTTCTTC.

The chain is built from TRBV5-1 and TRBJ2-2; weak D call: TRBD2 (6 bases). The CDR3 loop spans 13 amino acids. With 7 bases removed from V and 5 bases from J, the gap between germline ends came to 12 bases. Per germline, CDR1 SGHRS and CDR2 YFSETQ. The CDR3 region is CASFEGTTGELFF. CDR3 in DNA: TGCGCCAGCTTCGAGGGGACTACCGGGGAGCTGTTTTTT.

The rearrangement links TRBV2 to TRBJ1-2; D is unresolved. CDR3 size: 12 residues. Germline CDR1 is SNHLY and CDR2 is FYNNEI. Trimming took off 2 bases at V and 4 bases at J, with 5 bases between the two ends. The CDR3 DNA reads TGTGCCAGCAGTGAAACCGCCTATGGCTACACCTTC. Its translation: CASSETAYGYTF.

The rearrangement links TRBV27 to TRBJ2-7, with 10 bases matching TRBD2. Germline CDR1 reads MNHEY; CDR2 reads SMNVEV (reference sequence). The trim removed 5 bases at V and 2 bases at J, leaving 0 bases unmatched. The CDR3 has 13 residues. DNA for the CDR3: TGTGCCAGCAGTAGCGGGGGGGCCTACGAGCAGTACTTC. Translation: CASSSGGAYEQYF.

The chain is built from TRBV28 and TRBJ2-5, with no clear D. CDR1 and CDR2 from the germline V gene are MDHEN and SYDVKM. Between the trimmed V and J ends, which lost 5 bases and 5 bases, there was a span of 15 bases. The CDR3 is 14 residues long. The CDR3: CASSLPTVGETQYF. The CDR3 DNA is TGTGCCAGCAGTCTACCGACCGTGGGGGAGACCCAGTACTTC.

The chain couples TRBV4-1 to TRBJ2-1; 15 bases fit TRBD2. V gave up 4 bases and J gave up 1 base; unmatched junction bases: 5. The germline V gene has CDR1 MGHRA and CDR2 YSYEKL. This CDR3 is 18 amino acids long. DNA for the CDR3: TGCGCCAGCAGCCTCGGGACTAGCGGGAGGTGGTCCTACAATGAGCAGTTCTTC. This encodes CASSLGTSGRWSYNEQFF.

The V call is TRBV7-9, the J call TRBJ2-7, with 7 bases aligning to TRBD1. The junction had 7 bases not matched to a gene; V was cut back by 2 bases and J by 6 bases. Germline V gene lookup returns CDR1 SEHNR and CDR2 FQNEAQ (reference sequence). CDR3 length: 14 residues. DNA of the CDR3: TGTGCCAGCAGCTTATACAGGGGATTTGGCGAGCAGTACTTC. Translating gives CASSLYRGFGEQYF.

To note about this clone: A read error may account for a junction end that differs from germline. The CDR3 nucleotides are TGTGCCAGCAGGTTAGGAGGGCAGGGTTCCTACGAGCAGTACTTC. It codes for CASRLGGQGSYEQYF. J is TRBJ2-7 and V is TRBV7-2, with D perhaps matching TRBD2 (6 bases). Germline CDR1 and CDR2: SGHTA and FQGNSA. This CDR3 contains 15 residues.

This chain links TRBV5-6 with TRBJ1-1; 11 bases align to TRBD1. The CDR3 totals 14 residues. Looked up from germline, CDR1 is SGHDT and CDR2 is YYEEEE. V lost 4 bases, J lost 5 bases, and 4 bases stayed unmatched. The CDR3 loop reads CASSEGQGETEAFF. The CDR3, as DNA: TGTGCCAGCAGCGAGGGACAGGGGGAAACTGAAGCTTTCTTT.

V is TRBV5-1 and J is TRBJ2-7; D uncertain. Germline lookup yields CDR1 SGHRS and CDR2 YFSETQ. Trimming pared 5 bases from V and 0 bases from J, leaving 9 bases between. The CDR3 contains 13 residues. CDR3 residues: CASSEVASYEQYF. CDR3 coding DNA: TGCGCCAGCAGTGAAGTGGCCTCCTACGAGCAGTACTTC. The full variable domain, its missing parts supplied by reference TRBV5-1 and TRBJ2-7, is KAGVTQTPRYLIKTRGQQVTLSCSPISGHRSVSWYQQTPGQGLQFLFEYFSETQRNKGNFPGRFSGRQFSNSRSEMNVSTLELGDSALYLCASSEVASYEQYFGPGTRLTVT.

The chain combines TRBV11-2 with TRBJ2-3; D is unclear. The V end was cut by 4 bases, the J end by 9 bases, with 5 bases between. CDR1 and CDR2 from the germline V gene are SGHAT and FQNNGV. The CDR3 is made up of 10 amino acids. The chain's CDR3 is CASSSETQYF. CDR3 nucleotides: TGTGCCAGCAGCTCCGAGACGCAGTATTTT.

The rearrangement joins TRBV5-1 to TRBJ1-3; no definite D call. Per germline, CDR1 SGHRS and CDR2 YFSETQ. The CDR3 covers 15 residues. V was shortened by 1 base and J by 3 bases, with 11 bases between the two germline ends. For the CDR3, the DNA is TGCGCCAGCAGCTTGATCCCGGAAAGTGGAAACACCATATATTTT. It encodes CASSLIPESGNTIYF.

This chain connects TRBV28 to TRBJ1-2; D is possibly TRBD1 (5 bases). V was shortened by 1 base and J by 6 bases, with 9 bases between the two germline ends. CDR3 length equals 13 residues. Germline CDR1 reads MDHEN; CDR2 reads SYDVKM. The CDR3 spells CASSLSGVDGYTF. The DNA of the CDR3 is TGTGCCAGCAGTTTATCGGGGGTTGATGGCTACACCTTC.

The chain joins TRBV19 to TRBJ2-1, with 10 bases identical to TRBD2. V lost 6 bases and J lost 6; bases outside the gene matches: 2. Germline V CDR1 and CDR2: LNHDA, SQIVND (reference sequence). CDR3 length equals 13 residues. The CDR3 reads CASRLAGTNEQFF. The CDR3 nucleotides read TGTGCCAGTAGACTAGCGGGGACCAATGAGCAGTTCTTC.

This chain uses TRBV18 with TRBJ2-5; TRBD1 matches 11 bases. V lost 3 bases and J lost 5; bases outside the gene matches: 8. The CDR3 consists of 16 residues. CDR1 and CDR2 (germline): KGHSH, LQKENI. The CDR3 DNA is TGTGCCAGCTCACCCTACGCGGGACAGGGGGTCGAGACCCAGTACTTC. Protein sequence: CASSPYAGQGVETQYF.

The V and J genes are TRBV5-1 and TRBJ2-3, with 11 bases matching TRBD2. Germline CDR1 and CDR2: SGHRS and YFSETQ. The CDR3 runs 18 residues. Trimming removed 4 bases from V and 5 bases from J; junction bases left unmatched: 15. The CDR3 reads CASSPAYASGRRVDTQYF. The DNA of the CDR3 is TGCGCCAGCAGCCCGGCCTATGCTAGCGGGAGGCGGGTAGATACGCAGTATTTT.